A selection of T cell receptor beta chains follows, all from one sample in a study of technical replicates of blood from a handful of donors. Profiling relied on immunoSEQ multiplex PCR, and the TCRdb table lists in-frame clones only, not all of them. The sample includes around 97,000 clones, around 96% seen only once; the top ten take over 0.25%. Sequencing was carried out using T cells isolated from PBMCs. These receptors were collected from a human donor in good health. Each CDR3 is given with its conserved first and last residue. D genes are given only for firm matches. Expanded clones get a size class; other rows say once, few or many, or leave the size out.

v_call	clone_size	d_call	j_call	cdr3_nt	cdr3_aa
TRBV28	-	-	TRBJ2-7	TGTGCCAGCAGTCCTTTAGTCTACGAGCAGTACTTC	CASSPLVYEQYF
TRBV5-8	few	-	TRBJ1-1	TGTGCCAGCAGCCCCGACTTTGGAGGCACTGAAGCTTTCTTT	CASSPDFGGTEAFF
TRBV6-5	-	TRBD1	TRBJ1-6	TGTGCCAGCAGCTGGACAGGAGTTAATAATTCACCCCTCCACTTT	CASSWTGVNNSPLHF
TRBV7-9	-	-	TRBJ2-2	TGTGCCAGCAGCTTACTAGTATTGGAGCTGTTTTTT	CASSLLVLELFF
TRBV15	-	TRBD1	TRBJ2-7	TGTGCCACCAGCCGGACAGGAGCCTACGAGCAGTACTTC	CATSRTGAYEQYF
TRBV19	-	-	TRBJ2-7	TGTGCCAGTAGTATAGGAGGGGGGGCCTACGAGCAGTACTTC	CASSIGGGAYEQYF
TRBV27	once	-	TRBJ1-4	TGTGCCAGCAGTTCATATCCCGGACTGTTTTTT	CASSSYPGLFF
TRBV9	-	TRBD1	TRBJ2-1	TGTGCCAGCAGCCCGGGACAGGGAAGGGGGGAGCAGTTCTTC	CASSPGQGRGEQFF
TRBV10-1	-	TRBD1	TRBJ2-5	TGCGCCAGCACTCCTGACAGGGGGCTCGGGACCCAGTACTTC	CASTPDRGLGTQYF
TRBV27	-	-	TRBJ2-7	TGTGCCAGCAGCTACAGGGCGCTTACTACCTACGAGCAGTACTTC	CASSYRALTTYEQYF
TRBV19	-	-	TRBJ2-7	TGTGCCAGTAGTATAACTAGGGAGAAAGCCCTTGGGGAGCAGTACTTC	CASSITREKALGEQYF
TRBV11-1	-	TRBD2	TRBJ2-7	TGTGCCAGCAGCTCGACTAGCAGCGAGCAGTACTTC	CASSSTSSEQYF
TRBV7-2	-	TRBD2	TRBJ2-7	TGTGCCAGCAGCTCCCAAGAGCGGGAGGTCCCCTACGAGCAGTACTTC	CASSSQEREVPYEQYF
TRBV5-1	-	TRBD1	TRBJ1-1	TGCGCCAGCAGCCAGAGGACAGGGGAGGTTTCTGAAGCTTTCTTT	CASSQRTGEVSEAFF
TRBV4-1	-	TRBD2	TRBJ2-4	TGCGCCAGCAGCCAAGTAGTTTTGGGGGAGGGAGTCGACATTCAGTACTTC	CASSQVVLGEGVDIQYF
TRBV7-2	-	TRBD2	TRBJ2-1	TGTGCCAGCAGCTTTGTTCCTAGCGGATCCTACTACAATGAGCAGTTCTTC	CASSFVPSGSYYNEQFF
TRBV19	-	-	TRBJ2-2	TGTGCCAGTAGACAGATTAACACCGGGGAGCTGTTTTTT	CASRQINTGELFF
TRBV5-4	-	TRBD1	TRBJ1-4	TGTGCCAGCTGGAGACAGGGAAATGAAAAACTGTTTTTT	CASWRQGNEKLFF
TRBV28	-	TRBD2	TRBJ2-3	TGTGCCAGCAGTTTTTTGTGGCCGGGACTAGGAAATACTCATACGCAGTATTTT	CASSFLWPGLGNTHTQYF
TRBV7-9	-	-	TRBJ2-7	TGTGCCAGCAGCTTAGCACTCTACGAGCAGTACTTC	CASSLALYEQYF
TRBV9	-	-	TRBJ2-3	TGTGCCAGCAGCGTAACTGATGGCACAGATACGCAGTATTTT	CASSVTDGTDTQYF
TRBV6-4	-	TRBD2	TRBJ2-1	TGTGCCAGCAGTGCACTAGCGGGAGGGTTGCAGTTCTTC	CASSALAGGLQFF
TRBV2	-	-	TRBJ1-4	TGTGCCAGCAGTTCGTCTCTGAGTCGGGAAAAACTGTTTTTT	CASSSSLSREKLFF
TRBV19	-	-	TRBJ1-1	TGTGCCAGTAGCCTAACAGAGAACACTGAAGCTTTCTTT	CASSLTENTEAFF
TRBV2	-	TRBD1	TRBJ2-1	TGTGCCAGCAGTGAGGACAGGGGGCGCGGTAATGAGCAGTTCTTC	CASSEDRGRGNEQFF
TRBV6-5	-	TRBD1	TRBJ2-7	TGTGCCAGCAGTTTAGACAGGGGCGAGCAGTACTTC	CASSLDRGEQYF
TRBV20-1	once	-	TRBJ1-2	TGCAGTGCTTTCCCTTCCTATGGCTACACCTTC	CSAFPSYGYTF
TRBV30	-	TRBD1	TRBJ2-1	TGTGGGCAGGGGGCGCGAGGAAATGAGCAGTTCTTC	CGQGARGNEQFF
TRBV27	-	TRBD2	TRBJ2-3	TGTGCCACGATAGCGGGACCCACAGATACGCAGTATTTT	CATIAGPTDTQYF
TRBV4-2	-	TRBD2	TRBJ2-3	TGTGCCAGCAGCCAACCGGGACTAGCGTCAGATACGCAGTATTTT	CASSQPGLASDTQYF
TRBV6-5	-	-	TRBJ2-1	TGTGCCAGCAGTTTGACAGCGAATGAGCAGTTCTTC	CASSLTANEQFF
TRBV19	-	-	TRBJ1-1	TGTGCCAGTAGTAACCAGGGGTCCAACACTGAAGCTTTCTTT	CASSNQGSNTEAFF
TRBV18	-	-	TRBJ1-3	TGTGCCAGCTCACCCACAGGGTTTGGAAACACCATATATTTT	CASSPTGFGNTIYF
TRBV11-3	-	TRBD2	TRBJ2-1	TGTGCCAGCAGCTCGGGCGGGGGTGTGGGCTCCTACAATGAGCAGTTCTTC	CASSSGGGVGSYNEQFF
TRBV6-5	-	-	TRBJ2-2	TGTGCCAGCTCCGAGGGTCTCCGGACCGGGGAGCTGTTTTTT	CASSEGLRTGELFF
TRBV9	few	-	TRBJ1-1	TGTGCCAGCAGAGGGGACGGGGGGAACACTGAAGCTTTCTTT	CASRGDGGNTEAFF
TRBV4-1	-	-	TRBJ1-5	TGCGCCAGCAGCCACGACAGTCGCAATCAGCCCCAGCATTTT	CASSHDSRNQPQHF